The next 29 T cell receptor beta chains were all read from a single sample in a study of blood T cells in healthy people across ages. Then a second PCR, running about 6 to 12 cycles, was carried out with a sample-barcoded 5' primer and a J-beta primer mix. TCRdb recomputed calls from the 5' RACE reads with MiXCR, one row per CDR3 protein. This table has about 650,000 distinct CDR3 sequences, roughly 30% appearing once. Sequencing was performed on blood. Source of these receptors: a woman aged 80 or older in good health.

Concerning this clonotype itself: At one end the junction does not follow the germline gene, possibly because of a read error. V usage is TRBV7-3 and J usage is TRBJ2-2; 15 bases align to TRBD2. The CDR3 covers 16 residues. Per the germline V gene, CDR1 is SGHTA and CDR2 is FQGTGA. The CDR3 DNA reads TGTGCCAGCAGCCCAGGACTAGCGGGGGGGACCGGGGAGCGGTTTTTT. It is translated as CASSPGLAGGTGERFF.

This clonotype was counted at least ten times. V gene TRBV20-1 combines with J gene TRBJ2-3; 12 bases agree with TRBD2. The junction had 2 bases not matched to a gene; V was cut back by 0 bases and J by 4 bases. Germline CDR1 DFQATT, CDR2 SNEGSKA (reference sequence). The CDR3 sequence is 15 residues long. This CDR3 is CSAREPSGGADTQYF. DNA for the CDR3: TGCAGTGCTAGAGAGCCTAGCGGGGGGGCAGATACGCAGTATTTT.

This clonotype appeared a few times. This CDR3 reads CSARGRVGNEQFF. Here the CDR3 DNA reads TGCAGTGCTAGAGGCAGGGTTGGGAATGAGCAGTTCTTC. The rearrangement joins TRBV20-1 to TRBJ2-1; D is possibly TRBD1 (5 bases). CDR1 and CDR2 (germline): DFQATT, SNEGSKA (reference sequence). The length of the CDR3 is 13 residues. The V and J ends lost 1 base and 7 bases respectively, with 11 bases between them.

This chain uses TRBV30 with TRBJ2-7; tentatively, D is TRBD2 (6 bases). Germline CDR1 and CDR2: GTSNPN and SVGIG (reference sequence). Trimming left V 1 base short and J 7 bases short, with 14 bases between. CDR3 length equals 13 residues. CDR3: CAWSARLGLEQYF. The DNA for the CDR3 is TGTGCCTGGAGTGCTAGACTAGGATTAGAGCAGTACTTC.

The chain couples TRBV7-3 to TRBJ2-1; TRBD2 matches at 11 bases. Germline CDR1 SGHTA, CDR2 FQGTGA. After removal of 5 bases from V and 1 base from J, the junction contained 13 bases not matched to a gene. CDR3 length equals 19 residues. This CDR3 reads CASSPGGLAGGGSYNEQFF. The CDR3 DNA follows: TGTGCCAGCAGCCCCGGCGGGCTAGCGGGGGGAGGTTCCTACAATGAGCAGTTCTTC.

Comment on this clonotype: With a much larger clone just one base away, this may be a read error. The CDR3 spells CASSLDHGGAVNTGELFF. CDR3 bases: TGTGCCAGCAGCTTGGACCATGGGGGGGCTGTGAACACCGGGGAGCTGTTTTTT. The genes are TRBV5-5 and TRBJ2-2, with a possible D match to TRBD2 (7 bases). This CDR3 contains 18 residues. Trimming took 0 bases from V and 1 from J, leaving 16 bases between them. Germline values: CDR1 SGHKS, CDR2 YYEKEE (reference sequence).

In its sample, this clonotype was seen many times. The V and J genes are TRBV12-3 or TRBV12-4 and TRBJ1-5; TRBD1 is a possible D gene (6 bases). Between the trimmed V and J ends, which lost 5 bases and 7 bases, there was a span of 12 bases. CDR3 length equals 13 residues. The DNA for the CDR3 is TGTGCCAGCAGTCCAACAGGGCGGCAGCCCCAGCATTTT. This translates into CASSPTGRQPQHF.

The V and J genes are TRBV29-1 and TRBJ1-2; D is perhaps TRBD1 (6 bases). The CDR3 runs 14 residues. Trimming shortened V by 4 bases and J by 4 bases, and 16 bases separated the two germline ends. Germline CDR1 and CDR2: SQVTM and ANQGSEA. The DNA for the CDR3 is TGCAGCGTTGTAGGGGGGGCTAAGAGCTATGGCTACACCTTC. This codes for CSVVGGAKSYGYTF.

As DNA, the CDR3 is TGTGCCAGCAGCGAAACTAGCGGTCGAGAGACCCAGTACTTC. Translating it yields CASSETSGRETQYF. The J gene is TRBJ2-5, the V gene TRBV9; 8 nucleotides align to TRBD2. V was pared by 3 bases and J by 4 bases, with 5 bases of the junction left unmatched. This CDR3 region has 14 residues. Germline-derived CDR1 and CDR2 are SGDLS and YYNGEE.

The sample holds a few counts of this clonotype. The rearrangement uses TRBV2 and TRBJ2-5; D not resolved. This CDR3 is built from 20 residues. CDR1 is SNHLY and CDR2 is FYNNEI in the germline V gene. Trimming removed 5 bases from V and 11 bases from J, with 39 bases in between. The CDR3 DNA follows: TGTGCCAGCAGTTATAACACCGCCTTGCTAGGGATCGAGAGGAACAATGAGCAGTACTTC. Translating it yields CASSYNTALLGIERNNEQYF.

The chain carries TRBV6-6 and TRBJ1-2; D is possibly TRBD1 (6 bases). The CDR3 loop spans 15 amino acids. V was trimmed by 6 bases and J by 4 bases, leaving 18 bases between them. CDR1 is MNHNY, CDR2 SVGAGI, per germline (reference sequence). CDR3 region: CASSDGGGGGYGYTF. The CDR3 DNA reads TGTGCCAGCAGCGACGGCGGGGGCGGAGGCTATGGCTACACCTTC.

This clonotype was recorded many times. CDR3 in amino acids: CASSEALETQYF. The CDR3 DNA follows: TGTGCCAGCAGTGAAGCGCTTGAGACCCAGTACTTC. V gene TRBV6-1 combines with J gene TRBJ2-5; D call uncertain. The CDR3 runs 12 residues. Germline V gene data show CDR1 as MNHNS and CDR2 as SASEGT. V was shortened by 0 bases and J by 5 bases, with 4 bases between the two germline ends.

Ten or more counts support this clonotype. The chain uses TRBV9 and TRBJ2-5, with TRBD2 identical over 9 bases. The CDR3 sequence is 17 residues long. Trimming at V came to 3 bases and at J to 1 base, leaving 10 bases not matched to a gene. Germline assignment: CDR1 SGDLS and CDR2 YYNGEE. CDR3 nucleotide sequence: TGTGCCAGCAGCGAGGGTAGGCGGGGGGGCCCCCAAGAGACCCAGTACTTC. Protein sequence: CASSEGRRGGPQETQYF.

As regards this clonotype: A junction boundary mismatches the germline segment, possibly from a read error. The chain is built from TRBV4-1 and TRBJ1-6, with D hard to call. Germline values: CDR1 MGHRA, CDR2 YSYEKL. This CDR3 spans 12 amino acids. The CDR3 region has the DNA TGCGCCGGCAGCCAAGCTGGTCAACCCCTCCACTTT. Protein sequence: CAGSQAGQPLHF.

This chain links TRBV7-9 with TRBJ1-5; D is uncertain. From germline, CDR1 is SEHNR and CDR2 FQNEAQ (reference sequence). Trimming took off 3 bases at V and 13 bases at J, with 13 bases between the two ends. CDR3 length: 12 residues. The CDR3 nucleotides are TGTGCCAGCAGCTTCGATTTGGAAAGACAGCATTTT. As protein: CASSFDLERQHF.

The chain uses TRBV20-1 and TRBJ1-2, with D possibly being TRBD1 (6 bases). The length of the CDR3 is 14 residues. The ends were cut back, 0 bases at V and 3 bases at J, with 11 bases in the middle. Germline CDR1 is DFQATT and CDR2 is SNEGSKA (reference sequence). CDR3 coding DNA: TGCAGTGCTAGAGAATTGGGGGCTGACTATGGCTACACCTTC. Translated, it gives CSARELGADYGYTF.

This clonotype was seen ten or more times. V is TRBV7-3 and J is TRBJ2-1; 8 bases agree with TRBD1. With 5 bases clipped from V and 0 bases from J, the junction kept 6 bases outside the gene matches. The germline gives CDR1 SGHTA, CDR2 FQGTGA. The CDR3 consists of 16 residues. CDR3 sequence reads: CASSPGTGFSYNEQFF. CDR3 nucleotides: TGTGCCAGCAGCCCGGGGACAGGCTTCTCCTACAATGAGCAGTTCTTC.

The rearrangement uses TRBV6-5 and TRBJ2-1; D tentatively fits TRBD1 or TRBD2 (5 bases each). Per the germline V gene, CDR1 is MNHEY and CDR2 is SVGAGI. The CDR3 sequence is 16 residues long. The V end was cut by 6 bases, the J end by 0 bases, with 15 bases between. This CDR3 is CASSPGRQLSYNEQFF. CDR3 DNA: TGTGCCAGCAGCCCGGGACGGCAGCTCTCCTACAATGAGCAGTTCTTC.

As concerns this clonotype: A much bigger clone sits one base away, suggesting this may be a read error. The conserved phenylalanine or tryptophan normally closing the CDR3 is absent here, so this likely arose from a read error. The V call is TRBV9, the J call TRBJ1-2; 7 bases map to TRBD1. Germline CDR1 reads SGDLS; CDR2 reads YYNGEE. There are 14 residues in the CDR3. The junction had 5 bases not matched to a gene; V was cut back by 6 bases and J by 0 bases. As DNA, the CDR3 is TGTGCCAGCAAAAGGGACAGAGCTAACTATGGCTACACCTGC. Translating it yields CASKRDRANYGYTC.

In this sample, this clonotype turned up a few times. This chain joins TRBV20-1 and TRBJ1-1; D gene ambiguous. Germline loops: CDR1 DFQATT, CDR2 SNEGSKA (reference sequence). V was cut by 6 bases and J by 2 bases, with 10 bases left in between. The length of the CDR3 is 12 residues. CDR3 in amino acids: CSARHSNTEAFF. The DNA for the CDR3 is TGCAGTGCCCGACACTCAAACACTGAAGCTTTCTTT.

There are many counts of this clonotype. The chain links TRBV2 to TRBJ2-4, with 10 nucleotides matching TRBD2. Germline-derived CDR1 and CDR2 are SNHLY and FYNNEI. Trimming cost V 0 bases and J 7 bases; bases outside gene matches: 9. There are 17 residues in the CDR3. CDR3 coding DNA: TGTGCCAGCAGTGAAGCCCCCAGCGGGGGGGCCTTGAACATTCAGTACTTC. Amino acid sequence: CASSEAPSGGALNIQYF.

The chain combines TRBV6-2 or TRBV6-3 with TRBJ2-3, with TRBD1 matching over 8 bases. Trimming took 3 bases from V and 0 from J; bases not matched to a gene: 5. CDR1 MNHEY and CDR2 SVGEGT come from the germline V gene. The CDR3 is 16 residues long. In DNA form, the CDR3 reads TGTGCCAGCAGTTATTCGGACAGGGAGAGCACAGATACGCAGTATTTT. This gives the protein CASSYSDRESTDTQYF.

This chain links TRBV20-1 with TRBJ2-3, with 7 bases identical to TRBD1. Germline V gives CDR1 DFQATT, CDR2 SNEGSKA (reference sequence). Germline trimming cut 3 bases from V and 0 bases from J; bases unmatched to any gene: 3. The CDR3 is 14 residues long. CDR3 sequence reads: CSASDRASTDTQYF. The CDR3 DNA reads as TGCAGTGCTAGCGACAGGGCGAGCACAGATACGCAGTATTTT.

This chain links TRBV7-8 with TRBJ1-1; D remains ambiguous. The CDR3 runs to 13 residues. The ends were cut back, 5 bases at V and 5 bases at J, with 12 bases in the middle. Germline CDR1 is SGHVS and CDR2 is FQNEAQ. The CDR3 loop is CASSRGGRTEAFF. In nucleotides, the CDR3 is TGTGCCAGCAGCCGGGGAGGGCGGACTGAAGCTTTCTTT.

With regard to this clonotype: A read error may explain this, as a much larger clone is one base away. The CDR3 coding sequence is TGTGCCAGCGGCCTACTACAGGGGTACGATGAGCAGTTCTTC. Amino acids: CASGLLQGYDEQFF. The chain combines TRBV3-1 with TRBJ2-1; TRBD1 aligns across 7 bases. J lost 8 bases, V lost 8 bases, and 12 bases had no gene match. The CDR3 consists of 14 residues. CDR1 and CDR2 (germline): LGHDT, YNNKEL (reference sequence).

This clonotype came up many times. The chain has TRBV4-2 and TRBJ1-1; TRBD1 is a possible D gene (5 bases). Per the germline V gene, CDR1 is LGHNA and CDR2 is YNFKEQ. The CDR3 extends over 17 amino acids. Trimming cost V 1 base and J 2 bases, with 17 bases left between them. The CDR3 nucleotides read TGTGCCAGCAGCCAAGCTACCCGGGACGGCTCCAACACTGAAGCTTTCTTT. Amino acid sequence: CASSQATRDGSNTEAFF.

This clonotype was observed a handful of times. A much more abundant neighbour one base away suggests this may be a read error. V and J are TRBV6-4 and TRBJ2-4; 8 positions match TRBD2. There are 17 residues in the CDR3. The V gene's germline CDR1 is MRHNA and CDR2 SNTAGT. V lost 11 bases and J lost 8; bases outside the gene matches: 23. CDR3 nucleotide sequence: TGTGCCCCCGGGGGGGTTGGAAGGACATCCGAATGGGACATTCAGTACTTC. This translates into CAPGGVGRTSEWDIQYF.

This clonotype was seen repeatedly, ten times or more. The chain couples TRBV9 to TRBJ1-2; possibly TRBD1 for D (5 bases). Germline-derived CDR1 and CDR2 are SGDLS and YYNGEE. The CDR3 is 17 amino acids. V lost 3 bases and J 4 bases, leaving 22 bases between the germline ends. CDR3 loop: CASSAGGTNSLVYGYTF. Here the CDR3 DNA reads TGTGCCAGCAGCGCCGGGGGGACCAACTCCCTGGTCTATGGCTACACCTTC.

The sample holds a few counts of this clonotype. The V and J genes are TRBV2 and TRBJ2-7; D unclear. With the DNA end fitting TRBJ2-4 better, the J assignment may be wrong. The CDR3 contains 17 residues. In germline, CDR1 is SNHLY, CDR2 FYNNEI. The CDR3 coding sequence is TGTGCCAGCAGTGAAGCGGCCCTTGGGATGACCAAAAACATTCAGTACTTC. It encodes CASSEAALGMTKNIQYF.